This TCR beta chain was documented in a study of blood T cells in healthy people across ages. Germline loops: CDR1 SEHNR, CDR2 FQNEAQ (reference sequence). V gave up 1 base and J gave up 3 bases, with 13 bases separating them. This CDR3 has 15 amino acids. Alongside a J-beta primer mix, a sample-barcoded 5' primer served in a second PCR lasting 7 to 11 cycles. TCRdb ran MiXCR on the 5' RACE reads and lists one entry per CDR3 protein. The sample consists of over 500,000 distinct CDR3 sequences, roughly a quarter of them appearing once. The same data also contributed to another study, on T cells of mothers and their children.

The chain uses TRBV7-9 and TRBJ2-7; TRBD1 or TRBD2 may be the D gene (6 bases each). The sequence was obtained from a boy aged 2 to 10 in good health. Sequences were obtained from blood. The CDR3 sequence: CASSLELAGDYEQYF. The CDR3 DNA reads TGTGCCAGCAGCTTAGAACTAGCAGGGGACTACGAGCAGTACTTC.